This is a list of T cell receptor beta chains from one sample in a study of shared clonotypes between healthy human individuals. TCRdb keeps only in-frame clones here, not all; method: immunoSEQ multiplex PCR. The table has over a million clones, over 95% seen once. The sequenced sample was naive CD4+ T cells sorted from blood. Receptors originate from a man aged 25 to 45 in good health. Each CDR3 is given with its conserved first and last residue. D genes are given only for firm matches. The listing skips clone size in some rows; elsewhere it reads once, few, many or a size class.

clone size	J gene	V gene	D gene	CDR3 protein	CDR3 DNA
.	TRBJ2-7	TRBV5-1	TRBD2	CASRIGLAGIYEQYF	TGCGCCAGCAGGATCGGACTAGCGGGTATCTACGAGCAGTACTTC
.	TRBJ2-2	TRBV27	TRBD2	CASSSRMSGRNTGELFF	TGTGCCAGCAGTTCCCGAATGAGCGGGAGGAACACCGGGGAGCTGTTTTTT
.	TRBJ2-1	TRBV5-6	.	CASSRRAGDSGYNEQFF	TGTGCCAGCAGCCGGAGGGCAGGGGACTCGGGCTACAATGAGCAGTTCTTC
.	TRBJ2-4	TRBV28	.	CASSSADRKHIQYF	TGTGCCAGCAGTTCCGCAGACAGGAAACACATTCAGTACTTC
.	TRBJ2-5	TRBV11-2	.	CASSLTRAGRETQYF	TGTGCCAGCAGCCTCACGAGGGCGGGGCGAGAGACCCAGTACTTC
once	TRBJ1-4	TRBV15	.	CATSRDFTPTNEKLFF	TGTGCCACCAGCAGAGATTTCACACCGACTAATGAAAAACTGTTTTTT
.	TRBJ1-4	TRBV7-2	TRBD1	CASSPTGGYEKLFF	TGTGCCAGCAGCCCGACAGGGGGCTATGAAAAACTGTTTTTT
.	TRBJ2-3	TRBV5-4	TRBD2	CASSSGLAGKDTQYF	TGTGCCAGCAGCTCCGGACTAGCGGGAAAAGATACGCAGTATTTT
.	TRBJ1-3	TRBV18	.	CASSPKPVISGNTIYF	TGTGCCAGCTCACCAAAGCCCGTTATCTCTGGAAACACCATATATTTT
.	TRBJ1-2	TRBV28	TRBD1	CASSLPGGGGYGYTF	TGTGCCAGCAGTTTACCAGGGGGCGGTGGCTATGGCTACACCTTC